The rows below give T cell receptor beta chains drawn from one sample of a study of T cells in Graves' hyperthyroidism and ophthalmopathy. MiXCR, run by TCRdb on the multiplex PCR reads, gives a single entry per CDR3 protein. The sample lists under 650,000 distinct CDR3 sequences; around 15% were seen once. The sample was blood. Receptors originate from a woman aged 25 to 39 with Graves' hyperthyroidism. The CDR3 runs from the conserved cysteine through the conserved F or W. A clone size is listed for some rows: how often the clone was seen (once, few, many), or a class if it is expanded.

>many|TRBV20-1
CSASAGTANTEAFF
>few|TRBV20-1
CSAPRGSYRNEQFF
>many|TRBV12-3/TRBV12-4
CASSSGSYGYTF
>many|TRBV20-1
CSARVGTSGTYEQYF
>many|TRBV4-1
CASSRETLGSSGANVLTF
>many|TRBV20-1
CSARALVVNNEQFF
>few|TRBV9
CASSVGAGVSYEQYF
>NA|TRBV28
CASSLGPFQNTEAFF
>NA|TRBV5-1
CASSSGRAQETQYF
>many|TRBV7-6
CASSPVAANYGYTF
>many|TRBV20-1
CSAGDRGRFGETQYF
>many|TRBV12-3/TRBV12-4
CASSPAGTDTQYF
>many|TRBV6-1
CASSENAGRAFF
>few|TRBV11-1
CASSLHADTQYF
>NA|TRBV7-7
CASSRGRAAYNEQFF
>NA|TRBV5-6
CASSLVYGLAAENTGELFF
>many|TRBV2
CASRAPGFQPQHF
>few|TRBV2
CASMGVAGEELFF
>NA|TRBV2
CAGSVTSGLYNEQFF
>many|TRBV20-1
CSAQGFREGPYNEQFF
>few|TRBV9
CASSLSGVGSPLHF
>few|TRBV29-1
CSVSGPLVKNIQYF
>NA|TRBV4-1
CASSQVGVARNNEQFF
>few|TRBV6-1
CASRAGGINEQFF
>NA|TRBV9
CASSVAGHTYNEQFF
>few|TRBV5-1
CASSLGQDPYNEQFF
>few|TRBV27
CASSPPGGREKLFF
>few|TRBV28
CASSFGGPVGGTEAFF
>NA|TRBV28
CASSSHQLAGGSPYEQYF
>many|TRBV20-1
CSAVLAGGAYEQYF
>NA|TRBV15
CATSRDQVAQFF
>NA|TRBV11-2
CATSDLLAGGHSNQPQHF
>few|TRBV7-9
CASSFTENYGYTF
>many|TRBV7-8
CASSLAGQGHEQFF
>many|TRBV11-2
CASSLDISSGGYNEQFF
>NA|TRBV4-1
CASSQLTKWREGNYEQYF
>NA|TRBV29-1
CSVVLAGETQYF
>NA|TRBV3-2
CASSQDSANRGRNF
>NA|TRBV5-1
CASSWGLPAPGELFF
>NA|TRBV4-1
CASSQTGVPYYEQYF